This T cell receptor (beta chain) derives from a study of blood T cell repertoires in COVID-19. Profiled with immunoSEQ multiplex PCR; TCRdb holds only in-frame clones, not every one. This table holds some 81,000 clones, 90% to 95% found once. J was trimmed by 4 bases and V by 0 bases; bases with no gene match: 3. This CDR3 region has 14 residues. Germline loops: CDR1 SGHRS, CDR2 YFSETQ. This sequence joins TRBV5-1 and TRBJ2-7; 8 nucleotides agree with TRBD1. The receptor comes from a human donor with active COVID-19. The donor label of this sample is uncertain. The specimen sequenced was peripheral blood. The CDR3 DNA reads as TGCGCCAGCAGCTTGGCCGGACAGGGATACGAGCAGTACTTC. Protein product: CASSLAGQGYEQYF.